The present TCR beta chain was sequenced within a study of shared clonotypes between healthy human individuals. Study-level findings and limits: Non-shared clonotypes had lower generation probabilities than those shared by all four donors.

Assay: immunoSEQ multiplex PCR; the TCRdb copy retains only in-frame clones and omits some. This table has under 1,100,000 clones, 65% to 75% appearing once. To note about this clone: Its antigen is currently unknown.

Looked up from germline, CDR1 is MNHEY and CDR2 is SVGAGI. The V segment lost 0 bases and the J segment 4 bases; nucleotides outside the gene matches: 4. The CDR3 is made up of 15 amino acids. The rearrangement joins TRBV6-5 to TRBJ1-1, with 8 bases matching TRBD1. Sequenced material: memory CD4+ T cells sorted from blood. Noted subset: CD45RA-negative fraction. The TCR originated in a man between 18 and 35 years old in good health. CDR3 nucleotides: TGTGCCAGCAGTTACTCGATGACAGGGGTCACTGAAGCTTTCTTT. Protein: CASSYSMTGVTEAFF.